Presented here are 11 T cell receptor beta chains from one specimen sequenced in a study of blood T cell repertoires in COVID-19. Repertoires were generated with immunoSEQ multiplex PCR, while TCRdb's copy carries only in-frame clones and drops some. The repertoire holds 60,000 to 75,000 clones, with around 83% as singletons. The sequenced sample was peripheral blood. The receptors stem from a woman older than 75 with active or convalescent COVID-19.

This chain links TRBV6-5 with TRBJ1-1; D unresolved. The CDR3 extends over 12 amino acids. V was trimmed by 8 bases and J by 1 base, leaving 8 bases between them. Germline assignment: CDR1 MNHEY and CDR2 SVGAGI. The CDR3 is CASAKPNTEAFF. In DNA form, the CDR3 reads TGTGCCAGCGCGAAACCGAACACTGAAGCTTTCTTT.

The CDR3: CSVTSGGGSYEQYF. The CDR3 DNA reads as TGCAGCGTCACTTCGGGAGGGGGTTCCTACGAGCAGTACTTC. This sequence joins TRBV29-1 and TRBJ2-7; 8 positions agree with TRBD2. CDR3 length equals 14 residues. CDR1 SQVTM and CDR2 ANQGSEA come from the germline V gene. V lost 6 bases, J lost 1 base, and 8 bases stayed unmatched.

The gene calls are TRBV28 and TRBJ1-2; 7 bases fit TRBD1. This CDR3 contains 17 residues. J lost 0 bases, V lost 5 bases, and 12 bases had no gene match. CDR1 MDHEN and CDR2 SYDVKM come from the germline V gene. As DNA, the CDR3 is TGTGCCAGCAGTCGGACAGGAACTCAACACCCTAACTATGGCTACACCTTC. Its translation is CASSRTGTQHPNYGYTF.

The rearrangement joins TRBV7-9 to TRBJ2-1; 7 nucleotides agree with TRBD1. The CDR3 length is 13 residues. Germline loops: CDR1 SEHNR, CDR2 FQNEAQ (reference sequence). Unmatched junction bases numbered 7, after V lost 5 bases and J lost 9 bases. The CDR3, as DNA: TGTGCCAGCAGCAGTGAACAGGGGCGTGAGCAGTTCTTC. Amino acid sequence: CASSSEQGREQFF. Full variable domain (missing parts from reference TRBV7-9 and TRBJ2-1): DTGVSQNPRHKITKRGQNVTFRCDPISEHNRLYWYRQTLGQGPEFLTYFQNEAQLEKSRLLSDRFSAERPKGSFSTLEIQRTEQGDSAMYLCASSSEQGREQFFGPGTRLTVL.

This clone was found once. The chain carries TRBV20-1 and TRBJ1-4; TRBD1 is a possible D gene (5 bases). V lost 3 bases and J 6 bases, leaving 14 bases between the germline ends. CDR1 and CDR2 from the germline V gene are DFQATT and SNEGSKA (reference sequence). CDR3 length equals 14 residues. For the CDR3, the DNA is TGCAGTGCTAGTGACGGAAGGGGTGATGAAAAACTGTTTTTT. Translated, it gives CSASDGRGDEKLFF.

This clone was counted a single time. The chain is built from TRBV3-1 (or the pseudogene TRBV3-2) and TRBJ2-7, with a tentative D call TRBD2 (6 bases). CDR3 length equals 16 residues. Trimming left V 1 base short and J 2 bases short, with 15 bases between. CDR1 LGHDT and CDR2 YNNKEL come from the germline V gene (reference sequence). This CDR3 is CASSQAPGADTYEQYF. CDR3 DNA: TGTGCCAGCAGCCAAGCACCGGGAGCTGACACCTACGAGCAGTACTTC.

The V and J genes are TRBV3-1 (or the pseudogene TRBV3-2) and TRBJ1-1, with TRBD1 identical over 10 bases. The CDR3 sequence is 16 residues long. After removal of 0 bases from V and 11 bases from J, the junction contained 12 bases not matched to a gene. Germline CDR1 is LGHDT and CDR2 is YNNKEL (reference sequence). CDR3 coding DNA: TGTGCCAGCAGCCAAGATCCGGGGACAGGGGTGGTGGGTGCTTTCTTT. It translates to CASSQDPGTGVVGAFF.

This sequence joins TRBV9 and TRBJ2-3; TRBD2 is a possible D gene (6 bases). The germline V and J ends were trimmed by 7 bases and 5 bases, with 17 bases remaining between them. This CDR3 comprises 14 residues. Germline CDR1 and CDR2: SGDLS and YYNGEE. Here the CDR3 DNA reads TGTGCCAGCGGATCCGGGAGCTCACGAGATACGCAGTATTTT. It encodes CASGSGSSRDTQYF.

In its sample, this clone was seen once. V gene TRBV3-1 (or the pseudogene TRBV3-2) combines with J gene TRBJ1-5; D not certain. The V gene lost 7 bases and the J gene lost 4 bases, with 14 bases spanning the gap. The CDR3 extends over 14 amino acids. In germline, CDR1 is LGHDT, CDR2 YNNKEL (reference sequence). CDR3 sequence (DNA): TGTGCCAGCACCAACCGAGGCAAGAATCAGCCCCAGCATTTT. Protein sequence: CASTNRGKNQPQHF.

This chain links TRBV19 with TRBJ2-7; 9 bases are a match to TRBD1. With 5 bases clipped from V and 6 bases from J, the junction kept 11 bases outside the gene matches. The CDR3 consists of 15 residues. Germline lookup yields CDR1 LNHDA and CDR2 SQIVND (reference sequence). CDR3 loop: CASSARRDRVSEQYF. CDR3 sequence (DNA): TGTGCCAGTAGTGCCCGCCGGGACAGGGTCTCCGAGCAGTACTTC.

Only one count was recorded for this clone. The chain combines TRBV5-1 with TRBJ1-1; 9 bases are a match to TRBD1. The J segment lost 1 base and the V segment lost 5 bases, leaving 3 bases of the junction unmatched. Germline CDR1 SGHRS, CDR2 YFSETQ. There are 14 residues in the CDR3. CDR3 residues: CASSSGQGNTEAFF. CDR3 bases: TGCGCCAGCAGTTCGGGACAGGGGAACACTGAAGCTTTCTTT.